The rows below give T cell receptor beta chains drawn from one sample of a study of cytomegalovirus exposure and HLA in healthy donors. This table comes from immunoSEQ multiplex PCR, and its TCRdb copy is limited to in-frame clones, with some not included. The profile shows approximately 100,000 clones, about 68% of them singletons. Material: PBMCs. The receptors shown here come from a male donor in good health and CMV-seropositive. CDR3s include the opening cysteine and the closing phenylalanine or tryptophan. The order of the fields is CDR3 DNA, CDR3 protein, clone size, V gene, J gene, D gene. A D gene is named only where the DNA matches it firmly. Rows may omit the clone size; those that give it use once, few, many or a size class.

TGTGCCAGCAGCTTGGAACCCTACAGGGTTCAAGAGACCCAGTACTTC,CASSLEPYRVQETQYF,.,TRBV5-8,TRBJ2-5,.
TGCGCCAGCAGGCGGGACAGGGATTCACCCCTCCACTTT,CASRRDRDSPLHF,.,TRBV10-1,TRBJ1-6,TRBD1
TGTGCCAGCAGTTACTTCACCGGGACTCCTCGTGAAGCTTTCTTT,CASSYFTGTPREAFF,.,TRBV6-5,TRBJ1-1,.
TGTGCCATCAGCCACGACACAGGTGTTACCGGGGAGCTGTTTTTT,CAISHDTGVTGELFF,.,TRBV10-3,TRBJ2-2,.
TGTGCCAGCACTCGGGACAGGGGCCACGAGCAGTACTTC,CASTRDRGHEQYF,.,TRBV6-5,TRBJ2-7,TRBD1
TGTGCCAGCAGCTTGACGATTGGAGTCGATGAGCAGTTCTTC,CASSLTIGVDEQFF,few,TRBV5-5,TRBJ2-1,.
TGTGCCAGCAGTGCCGGGACAGGTTTTTATGGCTACACCTTC,CASSAGTGFYGYTF,.,TRBV2,TRBJ1-2,TRBD1
TGTGCCAGTAGTCCAGGGGGCGGCTATGGCTACACCTTC,CASSPGGGYGYTF,.,TRBV19,TRBJ1-2,TRBD1
TGTGCCAGCAGCAAAAGAACAGGGCTTGGCTACACCTTC,CASSKRTGLGYTF,.,TRBV5-5,TRBJ1-2,.
TGTGCCAGCAGCTTGGCACAGGGGGCGTACAATGAGCAGTTCTTC,CASSLAQGAYNEQFF,.,TRBV5-6,TRBJ2-1,TRBD1
TGTGCCAGCAGCCAAGAAAGTGGGGGGGCTCATAATTCACCCCTCCACTTT,CASSQESGGAHNSPLHF,once,TRBV4-2,TRBJ1-6,.
TGTGCCAGCAGCTTGGGCAGCCCGGGTGAAAAACTGTTTTTT,CASSLGSPGEKLFF,.,TRBV5-6,TRBJ1-4,.
TGTGCCAGCAGCCCTGGGGCTAGCGGGGTGTACGAGCAGTACTTC,CASSPGASGVYEQYF,few,TRBV9,TRBJ2-7,TRBD2
TGCAGCGTTGAAGATACGAGCGGTCGTCCGTATTTT,CSVEDTSGRPYF,.,TRBV29-1,TRBJ2-3,.
TGCGCCAGCAGCTTGGACAGGGGATGGGACGAGCAGTACTTC,CASSLDRGWDEQYF,.,TRBV5-1,TRBJ2-7,TRBD1
TGTGCTAGTGATAATAGACACGCAACTAATGAAAAACTGTTTTTT,CASDNRHATNEKLFF,.,TRBV12-5,TRBJ1-4,.
TGCAGCGTTGAGAGCGGGGGGCCCTCCTACGAGCAGTACTTC,CSVESGGPSYEQYF,.,TRBV29-1,TRBJ2-7,TRBD2
TGTGCCAGCAGCACCCCAATGACAGGGGAAGAAAAACTGTTTTTT,CASSTPMTGEEKLFF,.,TRBV9,TRBJ1-4,TRBD1
TGTGCCTGGAGAACGACTATCCCCAACACCGGGGAGCTGTTTTTT,CAWRTTIPNTGELFF,few,TRBV30,TRBJ2-2,.
TGCGCCAGCAGCTTGATCCGCGGGGGCCCCCAAGAGACCCAGTACTTC,CASSLIRGGPQETQYF,.,TRBV5-1,TRBJ2-5,.
TGTGCCACCCGGGACAGATCTAGCTATGGCTACACCTTC,CATRDRSSYGYTF,.,TRBV19,TRBJ1-2,TRBD1
TGTGCCAGCTCACCACCTCGGACAGAAGCCTACGAGCAGTACTTC,CASSPPRTEAYEQYF,.,TRBV18,TRBJ2-7,.
TGTGCCAGCAGTTACTCCTCTGGCACGGGGCCCCAGCATTTT,CASSYSSGTGPQHF,.,TRBV6-5,TRBJ1-5,.
TGTGCCAGCAGCCCTACACGACAGGAAGATACGCAGTATTTT,CASSPTRQEDTQYF,.,TRBV7-2,TRBJ2-3,.
TGTGCCAGCAGCCTGACAGGGGACAACTACAATGAGCAGTTCTTC,CASSLTGDNYNEQFF,.,TRBV2,TRBJ2-1,TRBD1
TGTGCCAGCAGCTTAGGACTAGCGGGGGCTTACTTC,CASSLGLAGAYF,few,TRBV11-3,TRBJ2-5,TRBD2
TGTGCCAGCAGCACCTCCGACAGGGTTGGTCAGCCCCAGCATTTT,CASSTSDRVGQPQHF,.,TRBV7-2,TRBJ1-5,TRBD1
TGTGCCAGCAGCGTCGGACAGGGAAGTACCTACGAGCAGTACTTC,CASSVGQGSTYEQYF,.,TRBV9,TRBJ2-7,TRBD1
TGCGCCAGCAGCTTGGGGGGACTTTATTCACCCCTCCACTTT,CASSLGGLYSPLHF,.,TRBV5-1,TRBJ1-6,.
TGTGCCAGCAGCGGCGGAACACTCTACGAGCAGTACTTC,CASSGGTLYEQYF,.,TRBV7-2,TRBJ2-7,.
TGTGCCAGCAGTTTATCAGGCAGGGTCCATTCACCCCTCCACTTT,CASSLSGRVHSPLHF,.,TRBV27,TRBJ1-6,.
TGCGCCAGCAGCCAAGATTGGACTAGAGTCTACAATGAGCAGTTCTTC,CASSQDWTRVYNEQFF,.,TRBV4-3,TRBJ2-1,TRBD2
TGTGCCAGCAGCTTAACGACAGGGCGAACTAACTATGGCTACACCTTC,CASSLTTGRTNYGYTF,.,TRBV5-8,TRBJ1-2,TRBD1
TGTGCCAGCAGCCAAGAACGGGGGAGCTCCTACGAGCAGTACTTC,CASSQERGSSYEQYF,.,TRBV4-2,TRBJ2-7,.
TGTGCCAGCAGGGGGGGACGTAACTATGGCTACACCTTC,CASRGGRNYGYTF,.,TRBV2,TRBJ1-2,.
TGTGCCAGCAGTTTATCGGGGGGGCTGAATGGCTACACCTTC,CASSLSGGLNGYTF,.,TRBV27,TRBJ1-2,.
TGCGCCAGCAGCACCGGGACAGGGGACGAAAAACTGTTTTTT,CASSTGTGDEKLFF,.,TRBV5-1,TRBJ1-4,TRBD1
TGCAGCGTTCCGGGACAGGGAATAGGGTATGGCTACACCTTC,CSVPGQGIGYGYTF,.,TRBV29-1,TRBJ1-2,TRBD1
TGTGCCAGCAGTTCCACTCTTGCGGATACGCAGTATTTT,CASSSTLADTQYF,.,TRBV6-5,TRBJ2-3,.
TGCGCCAGCAGCCTGGGACAGGGGGCGTCTGGCTACACCTTC,CASSLGQGASGYTF,.,TRBV5-1,TRBJ1-2,TRBD1
TGTGCCGGAACCGGGACAGCCGCAATGAACACTGAAGCTTTCTTT,CAGTGTAAMNTEAFF,.,TRBV2,TRBJ1-1,TRBD1
TGTGCCAGTAGCGACAGGGGCTTCCAGCCCCAGCATTTT,CASSDRGFQPQHF,.,TRBV19,TRBJ1-5,TRBD1
TGTGCCAGCAGCTTCACAGTAAGCTCCTACGAGCAGTACTTC,CASSFTVSSYEQYF,.,TRBV7-2,TRBJ2-7,.
TGCGCCAGCAGCCTCAGGAAAGCGGCGACCGGGGAGCTGTTTTTT,CASSLRKAATGELFF,many,TRBV4-1,TRBJ2-2,.
TGCAGCGTGAAGGGACTTTTGAACACCGGGGAGCTGTTTTTT,CSVKGLLNTGELFF,.,TRBV29-1,TRBJ2-2,.
TGTGCCAGCAGCTCCGCGGGCAGAAGGTACTTC,CASSSAGRRYF,.,TRBV7-2,TRBJ2-7,.
TGTGCCCTCGACAGGGACACTGAAGCTTTCTTT,CALDRDTEAFF,.,TRBV30,TRBJ1-1,TRBD1
TGTGCCAGCAGCCGAGCGGGGGTCCCCGGGGAGCTGTTTTTT,CASSRAGVPGELFF,.,TRBV27,TRBJ2-2,TRBD2
TGTGCCAGCAGCTTACAAAGGGGGCAAACTGAAGCTTTCTTT,CASSLQRGQTEAFF,.,TRBV7-2,TRBJ1-1,TRBD1
TGTGCCAGCAGCTACGACAGCCAAGAGACCCAGTACTTC,CASSYDSQETQYF,.,TRBV7-8,TRBJ2-5,.
TGTGCCAGCAGCTTAGAGGGGGCTGACTATGGCTACACCTTC,CASSLEGADYGYTF,.,TRBV7-3,TRBJ1-2,TRBD1
TGTGCCAGCAGCTTGGGTACAGGGTTCAACGAGCAGTACTTC,CASSLGTGFNEQYF,.,TRBV5-4,TRBJ2-7,.
TGCGCCAGCAGCTTGGATCGGGGGGGCCCGGAAGAGACCCAGTACTTC,CASSLDRGGPEETQYF,.,TRBV5-1,TRBJ2-5,TRBD2
TGTGCCAGCAGCCAAGCTGGTGTGGTCAGGGGGAACACCGGGGAGCTGTTTTTT,CASSQAGVVRGNTGELFF,.,TRBV14,TRBJ2-2,.
TGCGCCAGCAGTGAGTCAGGGGCGGATACGCAGTATTTT,CASSESGADTQYF,few,TRBV10-1,TRBJ2-3,.
TGTGCCAGCAGCTTTGGGGGGGTGGACTATGGCTACACCTTC,CASSFGGVDYGYTF,.,TRBV5-6,TRBJ1-2,.
TGTGCCTGGTGTCGAGGACAGCAAGGGACTGAAGCTTTCTTT,CAWCRGQQGTEAFF,.,TRBV30,TRBJ1-1,.
TGCAGCGTTGGGGCAGGGGGGAACTATGGCTACACCTTC,CSVGAGGNYGYTF,.,TRBV29-1,TRBJ1-2,TRBD1
TGCGCCACATCCCACAGGGGGCTCGGTCAGCCCCAGCATTTT,CATSHRGLGQPQHF,.,TRBV10-1,TRBJ1-5,TRBD1